This TCR beta chain emerged from a study of T-cell memory formation after mild COVID-19. Via MiXCR, TCRdb re-called the 5' RACE reads, giving one row per CDR3 protein. Here the sample spans around 510,000 distinct CDR3 sequences, roughly a fifth being singletons. General study findings and limits: Among contracting clones, CD4+ were mainly CM/EM and CD8+ enriched in EMRA.

From germline, CDR1 is SGHDN and CDR2 FVKESK. CDR3 length equals 14 residues. V was cut by 0 bases and J by 1 base, with 6 bases left in between. As to this clonotype: Its specificity is not known.

This clonotype was sampled from an adult woman who had mild COVID-19 (a few samples of this study predate the infection). Cell type and time point are not known. The source material was PBMCs or a T cell subset sorted from them (not recorded which). The chain links TRBV14 to TRBJ1-1; D is uncertain. This CDR3 reads CASSQEMGNTEAFF. The CDR3 nucleotides read TGTGCCAGCAGCCAAGAAATGGGGAACACTGAAGCTTTCTTT.